Listed here are 20 T cell receptor beta chains from one sample, sequenced in a study of blood T cell repertoires in COVID-19. Clones were sequenced by immunoSEQ multiplex PCR, and TCRdb holds only the in-frame ones, with some missing. This sample has approximately 90,000 clones; around 89% occur once, and the top ten carry around 0.47%. The sample taken for sequencing was peripheral blood. The source of these receptors is a man between 60 and 70 years old with acute or convalescent COVID-19.

This clone was recorded once. The chain combines TRBV28 with TRBJ1-1, with 7 bases lining up with TRBD1. The CDR3 sequence is 14 residues long. With V trimmed by 2 bases and J by 5 bases, 5 bases remained unmatched. Per the germline V gene, CDR1 is MDHEN and CDR2 is SYDVKM. DNA for the CDR3: TGTGCCAGCAGTTTAGACAGGGTGGCGACTGAAGCTTTCTTT. Its translation: CASSLDRVATEAFF.

This sequence joins TRBV19 and TRBJ2-1; D might be TRBD2 (5 bases). V gave up 8 bases and J gave up 7 bases, with 21 bases separating them. Germline V gene data show CDR1 as LNHDA and CDR2 as SQIVND (reference sequence). This CDR3 is built from 15 residues. Written as DNA, the CDR3 is TGTGCCAGTTCTACTAGTTCCCTCGTGGCGAATGAGCAGTTCTTC. Protein product: CASSTSSLVANEQFF.

The chain couples TRBV2 to TRBJ2-5; 7 bases are shared with TRBD2. Losses at the gene ends were 3 bases for V and 0 bases for J; bases not matched to a gene: 4. Germline-derived CDR1 and CDR2 are SNHLY and FYNNEI. CDR3 length: 15 amino acids. The CDR3 DNA follows: TGTGCCAGCAGTGAGCTAGCGGTGTACCAAGAGACCCAGTACTTC. This codes for CASSELAVYQETQYF.

The chain is built from TRBV27 and TRBJ1-1; D call uncertain. Germline loops: CDR1 MNHEY, CDR2 SMNVEV (reference sequence). V lost 5 bases and J 2 bases, leaving 18 bases between the germline ends. This CDR3 is 16 amino acids long. This CDR3 is CASSSPPSRDNTEAFF. The CDR3 DNA sequence: TGTGCCAGCAGTAGCCCACCGTCGAGGGATAACACTGAAGCTTTCTTT.

This chain connects TRBV2 to TRBJ2-7, with D maybe TRBD2 (7 bases). The CDR3 is made up of 12 amino acids. With 6 bases removed from V and 5 bases from J, the gap between germline ends came to 11 bases. CDR1 SNHLY and CDR2 FYNNEI come from the germline V gene. In DNA, the CDR3 is TGTGCCAGCAGAGGGGGGGTAGACGAGCAGTACTTC. It encodes CASRGGVDEQYF.

The rearrangement uses TRBV7-9 and TRBJ1-6, with no clear D. This CDR3 has 17 residues. The germline V and J ends were trimmed by 1 base and 4 bases, with 14 bases remaining between them. The V gene's germline CDR1 is SEHNR and CDR2 FQNEAQ (reference sequence). The DNA of the CDR3 is TGTGCCAGCAGCTTAGTCGTCGGGGAGGATTATAATTCACCCCTCCACTTT. Protein sequence: CASSLVVGEDYNSPLHF.

The rearrangement links TRBV5-5 to TRBJ1-5; TRBD1 agrees at 8 bases. The V and J ends lost 1 base and 3 bases, in that order; junction bases with no gene match: 6. The V gene's germline CDR1 is SGHKS and CDR2 YYEKEE (reference sequence). CDR3 length equals 16 residues. This CDR3 reads CASSLLGQGNNQPQHF. The CDR3 nucleotides are TGTGCCAGCAGCTTGTTAGGACAGGGAAACAATCAGCCCCAGCATTTT.

The rearrangement joins TRBV20-1 to TRBJ2-3, with 10 bases fitting TRBD2. V lost 3 bases, J lost 2 bases, and 5 bases stayed unmatched. CDR3 size: 15 residues. Germline CDR1 DFQATT, CDR2 SNEGSKA (reference sequence). The CDR3 nucleotides read TGCAGTGCTAGTCTAGCGGGGGATCCCACAGATACGCAGTATTTT. Translated: CSASLAGDPTDTQYF.

This clone was counted once. V is TRBV6-5 and J is TRBJ1-5; possibly TRBD1 for D (6 bases). Trimming took off 7 bases at V and 1 base at J, with 11 bases between the two ends. Germline V gives CDR1 MNHEY, CDR2 SVGAGI. The CDR3 extends over 14 amino acids. The CDR3 loop reads CASTLDRSNQPQHF. As DNA, the CDR3 is TGTGCCAGCACCCTGGACAGAAGCAATCAGCCCCAGCATTTT.

The chain employs TRBV6-5 and TRBJ2-5; D perhaps matches TRBD2 (5 bases). Germline lookup yields CDR1 MNHEY and CDR2 SVGAGI. This CDR3 spans 14 amino acids. V lost 0 bases and J lost 5, with 10 bases in between. CDR3 protein: CASSYSLGVETQYF. In DNA form, the CDR3 reads TGTGCCAGCAGTTACTCGCTCGGGGTGGAGACCCAGTACTTC.

This chain uses TRBV29-1 with TRBJ1-2; TRBD1 agrees at 10 bases. Germline V gene lookup returns CDR1 SQVTM and CDR2 ANQGSEA. J was trimmed by 8 bases and V by 4 bases; bases with no gene match: 13. The CDR3 runs 15 residues. CDR3 protein: CSVVGGDRGLRGYTF. Written as DNA, the CDR3 is TGCAGCGTTGTCGGGGGGGACAGGGGTTTGAGAGGCTACACCTTC.

The chain recombines TRBV24-1 with TRBJ2-2; maybe TRBD1 (5 bases). The germline V and J ends were trimmed by 9 bases and 5 bases, with 15 bases remaining between them. Germline assignment: CDR1 KGHDR and CDR2 SFDVKD. This CDR3 is 14 amino acids long. The CDR3 sequence is CATSPQGWTGELFF. The CDR3 coding sequence is TGTGCCACCTCACCTCAGGGTTGGACCGGGGAGCTGTTTTTT.

This clone was observed once. This chain joins TRBV9 and TRBJ1-1; no reliable D call. This CDR3 has 12 residues. The germline V gene has CDR1 SGDLS and CDR2 YYNGEE. The ends were cut back, 4 bases at V and 7 bases at J, with 11 bases in the middle. CDR3 in DNA: TGTGCCAGCAGCCCACCTCGGGGTGAAGCTTTCTTT. This sequence encodes CASSPPRGEAFF.

This clone was recorded once. The genes are TRBV5-1 and TRBJ2-2; TRBD2 might be the D (6 bases). V was shortened by 0 bases and J by 7 bases, with 13 bases between the two germline ends. The CDR3 runs to 15 residues. Germline V gives CDR1 SGHRS, CDR2 YFSETQ. Here the CDR3 DNA reads TGCGCCAGCAGCTTGGTTGTGACTAGTGACGGGGAGCTGTTTTTT. It codes for CASSLVVTSDGELFF.

CDR3 region: CASSLEYEQYF. In DNA form, the CDR3 reads TGTGCCAGCAGTCTAGAATACGAGCAGTACTTC. The chain employs TRBV28 and TRBJ2-7, with D hard to call. Per germline, CDR1 MDHEN and CDR2 SYDVKM. V was clipped by 5 bases and J by 4 bases, with 6 bases between them. There are 11 residues in the CDR3.

This clone was observed a single time. V and J are TRBV11-2 and TRBJ2-3; 7 positions agree with TRBD1. The CDR3 is 14 residues long. The V and J ends lost 4 bases and 2 bases, in that order; junction bases with no gene match: 3. Germline loops: CDR1 SGHAT, CDR2 FQNNGV. The CDR3 protein is CASSSTGTTDTQYF. CDR3 DNA: TGTGCCAGCAGCTCGACAGGGACCACAGATACGCAGTATTTT.

V usage is TRBV11-2 and J usage is TRBJ2-5; TRBD2 aligns across 8 bases. The V segment lost 5 bases and the J segment 4 bases; nucleotides outside the gene matches: 12. This CDR3 comprises 16 residues. The germline V gene encodes CDR1 SGHAT and CDR2 FQNNGV. CDR3 DNA: TGTGCCAGCAGCCTATCCGGAGCGGGAGAGGGAGAGACCCAGTACTTC. Amino acids: CASSLSGAGEGETQYF.

The gene calls are TRBV10-1 and TRBJ1-2; possibly TRBD1 for D (6 bases). The germline V gene has CDR1 WNHNN and CDR2 SYGVQD (reference sequence). Deletions cut 8 bases from V and 2 bases from J, with 12 bases between. The CDR3 is 13 amino acids. The CDR3 coding sequence is TGCGCCAGCGCCCCGACAGGAAACTATGGCTACACCTTC. Amino acids: CASAPTGNYGYTF.

The rearrangement uses TRBV6-5 and TRBJ2-2, with D perhaps matching TRBD1 (7 bases). Germline CDR1 and CDR2: MNHEY and SVGAGI. CDR3 size: 13 residues. V lost 4 bases and J lost 10, with 13 bases in between. CDR3 in amino acids: CASSWRGHEELFF. The CDR3 coding sequence is TGTGCCAGCAGTTGGAGGGGGCACGAGGAGCTGTTTTTT.

Only a few counts were recorded for this clone. The rearrangement uses TRBV5-4 and TRBJ2-7; 14 bases match TRBD2. V dropped 4 bases and J dropped 3; count of bases not matched to a gene: 9. The CDR3 is 17 amino acids. Looked up from germline, CDR1 is SGHNT and CDR2 is YYREEE (reference sequence). CDR3 coding DNA: TGTGCCAGCAGCCCCCAAAGGACTAGCGGGGGGAACTACGAGCAGTACTTC. It codes for CASSPQRTSGGNYEQYF.